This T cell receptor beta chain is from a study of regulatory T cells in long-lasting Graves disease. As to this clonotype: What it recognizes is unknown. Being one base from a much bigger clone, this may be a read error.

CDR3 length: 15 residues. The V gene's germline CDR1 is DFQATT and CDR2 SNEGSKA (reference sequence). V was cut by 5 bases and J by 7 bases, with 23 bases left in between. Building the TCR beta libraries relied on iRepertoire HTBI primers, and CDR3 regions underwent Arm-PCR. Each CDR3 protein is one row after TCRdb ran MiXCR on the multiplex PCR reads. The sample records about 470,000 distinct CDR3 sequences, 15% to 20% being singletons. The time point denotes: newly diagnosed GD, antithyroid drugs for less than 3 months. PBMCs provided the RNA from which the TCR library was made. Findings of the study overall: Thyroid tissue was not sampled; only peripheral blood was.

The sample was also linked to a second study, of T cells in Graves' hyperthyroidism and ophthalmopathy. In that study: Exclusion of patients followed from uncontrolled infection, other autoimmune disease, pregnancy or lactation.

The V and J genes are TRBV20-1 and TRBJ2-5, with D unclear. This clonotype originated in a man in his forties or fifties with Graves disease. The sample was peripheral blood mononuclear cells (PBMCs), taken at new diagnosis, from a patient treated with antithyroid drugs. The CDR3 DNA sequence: TGCAGTGCTCGCCGCATCCTTCCAAACGACGGGACCCAGTACTTC. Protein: CSARRILPNDGTQYF.